This TCR beta chain was recovered during a study of T cell responses to AZD1222 COVID-19 vaccine. This CDR3 region has 17 residues. J gave up 7 bases and V 4 bases, and 16 bases lay outside the gene matches. The germline gives CDR1 SGHNT, CDR2 YYREEE (reference sequence). Second-dose intervals near 4 or 12 weeks were combined. Data came from immunoSEQ multiplex PCR; TCRdb stores just in-frame clones and leaves some out. The table lists approximately 150,000 clones, roughly 90% of them singletons. A word on this clone: Its antigen is unknown.

Study-wide results and limits: Spike-specific TCR breadth rose after two AZD1222 doses, and depth rose as well. Sampled repertoires all dated from after the peak T cell response. The sample set comprised mostly white British donors with more females, and clonal diversity was possibly underestimated.

This rearrangement joins TRBV5-4 to TRBJ2-1; 8 bases are shared with TRBD1. The receptor was derived from an adult who received the AZD1222 COVID-19 vaccine. Sequences were derived from peripheral blood, sampled 28 days after the second AZD1222 dose. The CDR3: CASSRSTGVLTRNEQFF. Written as DNA, the CDR3 is TGTGCCAGCAGCCGCTCGACAGGGGTGTTGACCCGGAATGAGCAGTTCTTC.